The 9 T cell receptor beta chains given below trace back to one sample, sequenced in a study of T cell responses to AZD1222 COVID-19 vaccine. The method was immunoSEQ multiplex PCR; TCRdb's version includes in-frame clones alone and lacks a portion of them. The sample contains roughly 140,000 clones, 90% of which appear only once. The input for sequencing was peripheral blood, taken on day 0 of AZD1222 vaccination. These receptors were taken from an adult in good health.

CDR3 sequence (DNA): TGTGCCAGCAGCTTAGTAAAGAACACTGAAGCTTTCTTT. Protein sequence: CASSLVKNTEAFF. The chain links TRBV11-3 to TRBJ1-1; D gene unclear. The CDR3 consists of 13 residues. Germline V gene sequence: CDR1 SGHNT, CDR2 YENEEA. The V and J ends lost 1 base and 1 base respectively, with 4 bases between them.

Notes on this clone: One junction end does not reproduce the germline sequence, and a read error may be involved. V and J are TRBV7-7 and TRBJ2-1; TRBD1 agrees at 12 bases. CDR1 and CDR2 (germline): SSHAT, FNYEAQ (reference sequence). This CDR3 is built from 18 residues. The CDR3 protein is CASSLGPSGTGGRNEQFF. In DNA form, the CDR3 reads TGTGCTAGCAGCTTAGGTCCCAGTGGGACAGGGGGCCGAAATGAGCAGTTCTTC.

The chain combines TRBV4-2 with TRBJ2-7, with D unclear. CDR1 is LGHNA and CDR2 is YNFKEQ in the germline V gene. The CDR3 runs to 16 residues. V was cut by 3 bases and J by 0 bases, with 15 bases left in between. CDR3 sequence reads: CASSHPQRRNSYEQYF. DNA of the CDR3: TGTGCCAGCAGCCACCCCCAGAGGCGGAACTCCTACGAGCAGTACTTC.

CDR3 sequence reads: CASSQAVAFLTGELFF. The CDR3 DNA follows: TGCGCCAGCAGCCAAGCCGTCGCCTTCCTCACCGGGGAGCTGTTTTTT. The chain joins TRBV4-1 to TRBJ2-2; D gene unclear. This CDR3 comprises 16 residues. Trimming shortened V by 1 base and J by 4 bases, and 13 bases separated the two germline ends. Germline lookup yields CDR1 MGHRA and CDR2 YSYEKL.

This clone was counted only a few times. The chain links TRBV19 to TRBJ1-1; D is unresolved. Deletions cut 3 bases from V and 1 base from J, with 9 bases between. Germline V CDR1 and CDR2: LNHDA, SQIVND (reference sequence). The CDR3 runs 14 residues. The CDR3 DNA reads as TGTGCCAGTAGTATGTCAGGTCAGAACACTGAAGCTTTCTTT. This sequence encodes CASSMSGQNTEAFF.

The CDR3 region is CSVRGTGNTIYF. The CDR3 coding sequence is TGCAGCGTTAGGGGTACTGGAAACACCATATATTTT. This chain connects TRBV29-1 to TRBJ1-3; maybe TRBD1 (5 bases). Germline CDR1 is SQVTM and CDR2 is ANQGSEA. V was cut by 5 bases and J by 2 bases, with 7 bases left in between. This CDR3 contains 12 residues.

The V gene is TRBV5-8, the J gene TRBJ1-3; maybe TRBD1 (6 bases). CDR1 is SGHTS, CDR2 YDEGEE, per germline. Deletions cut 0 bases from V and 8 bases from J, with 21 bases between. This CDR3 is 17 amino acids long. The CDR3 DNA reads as TGTGCCAGCAGCTTGGCCAACAGGGCCGCTTCGGGGTACACCATATATTTT. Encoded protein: CASSLANRAASGYTIYF.

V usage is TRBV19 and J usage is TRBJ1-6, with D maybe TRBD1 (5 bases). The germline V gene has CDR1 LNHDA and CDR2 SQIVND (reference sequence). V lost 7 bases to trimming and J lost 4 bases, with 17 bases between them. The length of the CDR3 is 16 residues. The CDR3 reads CASNPRQRIYNSPLHF. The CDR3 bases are TGTGCCAGTAATCCCCGACAGCGGATTTATAATTCACCCCTCCACTTT. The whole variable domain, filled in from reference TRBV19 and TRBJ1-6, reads DGGITQSPKYLFRKEGQNVTLSCEQNLNHDAMYWYRQDPGQGLRLIYYSQIVNDFQKGDIAEGYSVSREKKESFPLTVTSAQKNPTAFYLCASNPRQRIYNSPLHFGNGTRLTVT.

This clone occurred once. CDR3 amino acids: CASIGVGEATEAFF. The CDR3 region has the DNA TGTGCCAGCATAGGAGTAGGGGAGGCCACTGAAGCTTTCTTT. The chain recombines TRBV11-1 with TRBJ1-1; TRBD1 is a possible D gene (5 bases). Germline V CDR1 and CDR2: SGHAT, FQDESV (reference sequence). This CDR3 contains 14 residues. V dropped 7 bases and J dropped 4 bases, with 16 bases sitting between them. The variable domain in full, completed from reference TRBV11-1 and TRBJ1-1, reads EAEVAQSPRYKITEKSQAVAFWCDPISGHATLYWYRQILGQGPELLVQFQDESVVDDSQLPKDRFSAERLKGVDSTLKIQPAELGDSAMYLCASIGVGEATEAFFGQGTRLTVV.